The entry below describes one T cell receptor beta chain. Its antigen remains unidentified. This sample was taken from a study of cytomegalovirus exposure and HLA in healthy donors. The V end lost 3 bases, the J end lost 0 bases, and 9 bases lay between the germline ends. This CDR3 contains 15 residues. Germline CDR1 SNHLY, CDR2 FYNNEI. General study findings and limits: Differences between HLA loci emerged in a later analysis of TCR association rates, with DRB1 most and HLA-C fewest. In presence/absence analyses, roughly uniform sequencing depth across donors was assumed. Compared with the approximately 680-donor mean, an Asian-associated ancestry cluster reportedly had fewer N-insertions, according to a later analysis.

Both 60 Vbeta primers and 13 Jbeta primers went into the PCR. Data came from immunoSEQ multiplex PCR; TCRdb stores just in-frame clones and leaves some out. This table holds roughly 240,000 clones, about 88% found once. The material sequenced was PBMCs. This chain joins TRBV2 and TRBJ2-1, with D hard to call. This clonotype was sampled from a girl aged 2-10 years in good health and CMV-seronegative. The chain's CDR3 is CASSDAVSSYNEQFF. Here the CDR3 DNA reads TGTGCCAGCAGTGATGCGGTTAGCTCCTACAATGAGCAGTTCTTC.